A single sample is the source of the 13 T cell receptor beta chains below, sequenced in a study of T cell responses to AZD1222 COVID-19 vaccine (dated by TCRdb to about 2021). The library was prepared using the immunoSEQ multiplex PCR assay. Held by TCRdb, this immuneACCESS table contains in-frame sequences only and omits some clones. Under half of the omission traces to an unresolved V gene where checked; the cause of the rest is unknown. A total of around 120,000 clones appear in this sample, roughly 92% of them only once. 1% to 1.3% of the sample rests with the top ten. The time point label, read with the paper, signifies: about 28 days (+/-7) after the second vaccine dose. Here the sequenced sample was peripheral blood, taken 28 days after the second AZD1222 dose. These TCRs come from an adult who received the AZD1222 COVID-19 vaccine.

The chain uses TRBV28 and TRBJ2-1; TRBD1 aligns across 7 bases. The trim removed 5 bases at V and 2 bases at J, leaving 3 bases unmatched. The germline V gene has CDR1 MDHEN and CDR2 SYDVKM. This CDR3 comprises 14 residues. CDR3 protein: CASSETGPYNEQFF. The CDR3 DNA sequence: TGTGCCAGCAGTGAGACAGGGCCCTACAATGAGCAGTTCTTC.

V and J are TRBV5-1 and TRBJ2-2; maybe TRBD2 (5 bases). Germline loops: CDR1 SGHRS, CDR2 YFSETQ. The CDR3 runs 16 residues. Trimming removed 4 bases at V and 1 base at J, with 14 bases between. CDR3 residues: CASSPGGSVNTGELFF. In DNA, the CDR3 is TGCGCCAGCAGCCCCGGTGGTAGCGTGAACACCGGGGAGCTGTTTTTT. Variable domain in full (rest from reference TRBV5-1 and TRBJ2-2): KAGVTQTPRYLIKTRGQQVTLSCSPISGHRSVSWYQQTPGQGLQFLFEYFSETQRNKGNFPGRFSGRQFSNSRSEMNVSTLELGDSALYLCASSPGGSVNTGELFFGEGSRLTVL.

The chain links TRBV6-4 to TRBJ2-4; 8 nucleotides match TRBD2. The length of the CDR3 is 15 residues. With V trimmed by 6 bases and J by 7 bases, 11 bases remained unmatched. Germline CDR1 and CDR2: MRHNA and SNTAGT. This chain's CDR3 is CASRFWREEANIQYF. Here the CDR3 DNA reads TGTGCCAGCAGGTTTTGGCGGGAGGAGGCCAACATTCAGTACTTC.

CDR3 loop: CASSLDPGNYGYTF. DNA for the CDR3: TGTGCCAGCAGCTTAGATCCGGGGAACTATGGCTACACCTTC. This chain connects TRBV7-3 to TRBJ1-2, with D uncertain. Per the germline V gene, CDR1 is SGHTA and CDR2 is FQGTGA. The CDR3 consists of 14 residues. Trimming took off 2 bases at V and 2 bases at J, with 9 bases between the two ends.

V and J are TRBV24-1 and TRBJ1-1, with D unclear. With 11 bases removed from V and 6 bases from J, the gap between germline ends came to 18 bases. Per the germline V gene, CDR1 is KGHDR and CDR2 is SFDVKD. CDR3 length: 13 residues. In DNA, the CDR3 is TGTGCCATCTCGGCCGGGGTGAGGGCTGAAGCTTTCTTT. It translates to CAISAGVRAEAFF.

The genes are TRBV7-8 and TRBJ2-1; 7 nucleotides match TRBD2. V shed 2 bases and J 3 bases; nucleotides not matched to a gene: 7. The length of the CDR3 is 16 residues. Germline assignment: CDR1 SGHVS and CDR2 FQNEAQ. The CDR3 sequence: CASSLIRLADYNEQFF. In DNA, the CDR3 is TGTGCCAGCAGCTTAATCAGGCTAGCGGACTACAATGAGCAGTTCTTC.

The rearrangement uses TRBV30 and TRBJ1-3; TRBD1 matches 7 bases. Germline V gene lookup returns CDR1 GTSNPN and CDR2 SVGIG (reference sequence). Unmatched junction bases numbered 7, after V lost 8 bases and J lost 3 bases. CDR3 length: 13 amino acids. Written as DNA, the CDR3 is TGTGCCCATACAGGGACAGTTGGAAACACCATATATTTT. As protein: CAHTGTVGNTIYF.

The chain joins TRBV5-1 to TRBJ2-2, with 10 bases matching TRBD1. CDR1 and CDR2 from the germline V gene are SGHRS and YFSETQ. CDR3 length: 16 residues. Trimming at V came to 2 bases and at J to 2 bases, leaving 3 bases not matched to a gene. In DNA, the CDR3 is TGCGCCAGCAGCTTAGGGGACAGGGGAAACACCGGGGAGCTGTTTTTT. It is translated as CASSLGDRGNTGELFF. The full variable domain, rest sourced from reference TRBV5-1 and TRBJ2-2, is KAGVTQTPRYLIKTRGQQVTLSCSPISGHRSVSWYQQTPGQGLQFLFEYFSETQRNKGNFPGRFSGRQFSNSRSEMNVSTLELGDSALYLCASSLGDRGNTGELFFGEGSRLTVL.

The CDR3 DNA reads TGTGCCACCAGTGATCATTCTAACTATGGCTACACCTTC. This encodes CATSDHSNYGYTF. This chain joins TRBV24-1 and TRBJ1-2, with unresolved D. The germline V and J ends were trimmed by 3 bases and 0 bases, with 4 bases remaining between them. This CDR3 region has 13 residues. Looked up from germline, CDR1 is KGHDR and CDR2 is SFDVKD.

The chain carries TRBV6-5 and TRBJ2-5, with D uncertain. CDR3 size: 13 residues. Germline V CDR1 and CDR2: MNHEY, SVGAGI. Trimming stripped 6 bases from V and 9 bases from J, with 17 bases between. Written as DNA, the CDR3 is TGTGCCAGCAGCTCTGACCCCCTTGGGTCCCAGTACTTC. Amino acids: CASSSDPLGSQYF.

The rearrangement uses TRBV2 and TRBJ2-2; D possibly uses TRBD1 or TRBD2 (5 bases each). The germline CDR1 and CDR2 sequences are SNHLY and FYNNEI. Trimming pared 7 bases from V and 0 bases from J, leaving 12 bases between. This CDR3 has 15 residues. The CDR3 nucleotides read TGTGCCAGCATGACCGGGACGGCGAACACCGGGGAGCTGTTTTTT. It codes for CASMTGTANTGELFF.

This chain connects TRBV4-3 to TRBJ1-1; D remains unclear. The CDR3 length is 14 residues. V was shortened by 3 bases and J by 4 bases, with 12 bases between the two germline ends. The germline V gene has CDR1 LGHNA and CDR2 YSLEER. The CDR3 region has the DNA TGCGCCAGCAGCCATATAGTCCGAGGCACTGAAGCTTTCTTT. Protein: CASSHIVRGTEAFF.

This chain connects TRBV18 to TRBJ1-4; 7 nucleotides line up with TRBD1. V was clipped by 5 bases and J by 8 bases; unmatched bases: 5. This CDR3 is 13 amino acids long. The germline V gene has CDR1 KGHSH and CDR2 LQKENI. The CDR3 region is CASSSDREEKLFF. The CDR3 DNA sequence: TGTGCCAGCTCATCAGACAGGGAGGAAAAACTGTTTTTT. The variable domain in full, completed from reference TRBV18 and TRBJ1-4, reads NAGVMQNPRHLVRRRGQEARLRCSPMKGHSHVYWYRQLPEEGLKFMVYLQKENIIDESGMPKERFSAEFPKEGPSILRIQQVVRGDSAAYFCASSSDREEKLFFGSGTQLSVL.